The next 2 T cell receptor beta chains were all read from a single sample in a study of blood T cell repertoires in COVID-19. Assay used: immunoSEQ multiplex PCR; TCRdb lists only in-frame clones, some missing. The sample lists some 180,000 clones, roughly three quarters occurring once. Material for sequencing was peripheral blood. Receptors were obtained from a woman aged 50 to 60 with active or convalescent COVID-19.

The rearrangement links TRBV7-9 to TRBJ1-1; 7 bases line up with TRBD1. V shed 6 bases and J 0 bases; nucleotides not matched to a gene: 10. This CDR3 spans 16 amino acids. CDR1 and CDR2 (germline): SEHNR, FQNEAQ (reference sequence). DNA for the CDR3: TGTGCCAGCAGACACATCAGGGGGGTAATGAACACTGAAGCTTTCTTT. This sequence encodes CASRHIRGVMNTEAFF.

The V call is TRBV24-1, the J call TRBJ2-3; the D gene is possibly TRBD1 (5 bases). Between the trimmed V and J ends, which lost 3 bases and 8 bases, there was a span of 23 bases. Germline loops: CDR1 KGHDR, CDR2 SFDVKD. The CDR3 has 17 residues. As DNA, the CDR3 is TGTGCCACCAGTGATCTTCAACAGGTAGAGTTGGTCGGTACGCAGTATTTT. It yields the protein CATSDLQQVELVGTQYF.